Listed below are T cell receptor beta chains from one sample, sequenced in a study of cytomegalovirus exposure and HLA in healthy donors. Libraries were prepared by immunoSEQ multiplex PCR; TCRdb keeps only in-frame clonotypes and omits some of them. The table lists around 120,000 clones, about 72% of them singletons. Sequenced input: PBMCs. The receptor set was obtained from a man aged 50 or older in good health and CMV-seropositive. Both conserved end residues are part of each CDR3. A D gene is named only where the DNA matches it firmly. Size is omitted from some rows. Given values are once, few, many or a class for expanded clones.

clone_size: NA; v_call: TRBV6-5; j_call: TRBJ2-7; d_call: TRBD1; cdr3_nt: TGTGCCAGCAGTGGGGGGACAGGTTCCTACGAGCAGTACTTC; cdr3_aa: CASSGGTGSYEQYF
clone_size: NA; v_call: TRBV9; j_call: TRBJ2-3; d_call: NA; cdr3_nt: TGTGCCAGCAGCGTACTTCCAGATACGCAGTATTTT; cdr3_aa: CASSVLPDTQYF
clone_size: few; v_call: TRBV4-3; j_call: TRBJ1-1; d_call: NA; cdr3_nt: TGCGCCAGCAGCCCGCAGGGGATTCCGAACACTGAAGCTTTCTTT; cdr3_aa: CASSPQGIPNTEAFF
clone_size: NA; v_call: TRBV28; j_call: TRBJ2-3; d_call: TRBD1; cdr3_nt: TGTGCCACCCTGACAGGGCGGAGAGATACGCAGTATTTT; cdr3_aa: CATLTGRRDTQYF
clone_size: NA; v_call: TRBV5-1; j_call: TRBJ2-2; d_call: NA; cdr3_nt: TGCGCCAGCAGCTTGGATCCCCTAGGATCCACCGGGGAGCTGTTTTTT; cdr3_aa: CASSLDPLGSTGELFF
clone_size: NA; v_call: TRBV10-1; j_call: TRBJ2-3; d_call: NA; cdr3_nt: TGCGCCAGCAGTGAGAGTCCTAGGGGATTGGCTACGCAGTATTTT; cdr3_aa: CASSESPRGLATQYF
clone_size: NA; v_call: TRBV25-1; j_call: TRBJ1-2; d_call: NA; cdr3_nt: TGTGCCAGCAGGCGGACAGAGACTAACTATGGCTACACCTTC; cdr3_aa: CASRRTETNYGYTF
clone_size: NA; v_call: TRBV27; j_call: TRBJ2-7; d_call: TRBD1; cdr3_nt: TGTGCCAGCAGTCCCCGGTGGACAGGGAAACCCTACGAGCAGTACTTC; cdr3_aa: CASSPRWTGKPYEQYF
clone_size: NA; v_call: TRBV5-1; j_call: TRBJ2-1; d_call: TRBD2; cdr3_nt: TGCGCCAGCAGCTCCGGGACTAGCGGGGAATACAATGAGCAGTTCTTC; cdr3_aa: CASSSGTSGEYNEQFF
clone_size: NA; v_call: TRBV18; j_call: TRBJ2-1; d_call: NA; cdr3_nt: TGTGCCAGCTCACTACACGGTCGGGGCTCCTACAATGAGCAGTTCTTC; cdr3_aa: CASSLHGRGSYNEQFF
clone_size: NA; v_call: TRBV2; j_call: TRBJ1-2; d_call: NA; cdr3_nt: TGTGCCAGCAGTGAAAGCGTGTATTATGGCTACACCTTC; cdr3_aa: CASSESVYYGYTF
clone_size: NA; v_call: TRBV7-6; j_call: TRBJ1-1; d_call: TRBD1; cdr3_nt: TGTGCCAGCAGCCCGGGACAGGGGCACACTGAAGCTTTCTTT; cdr3_aa: CASSPGQGHTEAFF
clone_size: NA; v_call: TRBV7-9; j_call: TRBJ1-2; d_call: TRBD1; cdr3_nt: TGTGCCAGCAGCCCCTCCGGGACAGGGGGGGGTTATGGCTACACCTTC; cdr3_aa: CASSPSGTGGGYGYTF
clone_size: NA; v_call: TRBV7-2; j_call: TRBJ2-7; d_call: NA; cdr3_nt: TGTGCCAGCAGCTCCTACATGGGCCTCGGGCAGTACTTC; cdr3_aa: CASSSYMGLGQYF
clone_size: NA; v_call: TRBV6-5; j_call: TRBJ2-2; d_call: NA; cdr3_nt: TGTGCCAGCAGTTACTCGTTGAGCACCGGGGAGCTGTTTTTT; cdr3_aa: CASSYSLSTGELFF
clone_size: NA; v_call: TRBV5-1; j_call: TRBJ1-4; d_call: NA; cdr3_nt: TGCGCCAGCAGCTTGGAACAGGGTGATGAAAAACTGTTTTTT; cdr3_aa: CASSLEQGDEKLFF
clone_size: NA; v_call: TRBV5-1; j_call: TRBJ2-5; d_call: TRBD1; cdr3_nt: TGCGCCAGCAGCTTGGGTCGGACAGGGGAGAAAGAGACCCAGTACTTC; cdr3_aa: CASSLGRTGEKETQYF
clone_size: NA; v_call: TRBV7-9; j_call: TRBJ1-6; d_call: TRBD1; cdr3_nt: TGTGCCAGCAGCAAGGGACAGGGATCGGTACCCCTCCACTTT; cdr3_aa: CASSKGQGSVPLHF
clone_size: once; v_call: TRBV4-3; j_call: TRBJ2-2; d_call: NA; cdr3_nt: TGCGCCAGCAGCCAAGCAGCGCGGAACACCGGGGAGCTGTTTTTT; cdr3_aa: CASSQAARNTGELFF
clone_size: NA; v_call: TRBV4-1; j_call: TRBJ2-2; d_call: NA; cdr3_nt: TGCGCCAGCAGCCAAGGGGCTATCCGGACCGGGGAGCTGTTTTTT; cdr3_aa: CASSQGAIRTGELFF
clone_size: NA; v_call: TRBV6-5; j_call: TRBJ1-4; d_call: NA; cdr3_nt: TGTGCCAGCAGTACCGGACAGTTCCCCAATGAAAAACTGTTTTTT; cdr3_aa: CASSTGQFPNEKLFF
clone_size: NA; v_call: TRBV5-4; j_call: TRBJ2-1; d_call: TRBD1; cdr3_nt: TGTGCCAGCAGATTGGGGCAGGGGGAGACGAATGAGCAGTTCTTC; cdr3_aa: CASRLGQGETNEQFF
clone_size: NA; v_call: TRBV5-6; j_call: TRBJ2-1; d_call: TRBD2; cdr3_nt: TGTGCCAGCAGCTGGCTAGCGGGAGGGAACAATGAGCAGTTCTTC; cdr3_aa: CASSWLAGGNNEQFF
clone_size: NA; v_call: TRBV7-2; j_call: TRBJ2-3; d_call: TRBD2; cdr3_nt: TGTGCCAGCAGCCAAGGACTAGCGGGGGGAAATACGCAGTATTTT; cdr3_aa: CASSQGLAGGNTQYF
clone_size: NA; v_call: TRBV20-1; j_call: TRBJ1-1; d_call: NA; cdr3_nt: TGCAGTGCTAGGGGGACATTAGAAGCTTTCTTT; cdr3_aa: CSARGTLEAFF
clone_size: once; v_call: TRBV12-5; j_call: TRBJ2-7; d_call: NA; cdr3_nt: TGTGCTAGTGGCCGGGACTTGAGTTACGAGCAGTACTTC; cdr3_aa: CASGRDLSYEQYF
clone_size: NA; v_call: TRBV6-1; j_call: TRBJ2-1; d_call: TRBD1; cdr3_nt: TGTGCCAGCAGTGAACGACAGGGGGCTTACAATGAGCAGTTCTTC; cdr3_aa: CASSERQGAYNEQFF
clone_size: NA; v_call: TRBV6-5; j_call: TRBJ2-7; d_call: NA; cdr3_nt: TGTGCCAGCAGTTCTTTCGGGGGGCGCGACGAGCAGTACTTC; cdr3_aa: CASSSFGGRDEQYF
clone_size: once; v_call: TRBV13; j_call: TRBJ2-3; d_call: TRBD2; cdr3_nt: TGTGCCAGCAGACGGTGGGGAGGGGAGTCTAGCACAGATACGCAGTATTTT; cdr3_aa: CASRRWGGESSTDTQYF
clone_size: NA; v_call: TRBV7-2; j_call: TRBJ2-1; d_call: TRBD2; cdr3_nt: TGTGCCAGCAGCCGAAGGACTAGCTGGGGGGGTAATGAGCAGTTCTTC; cdr3_aa: CASSRRTSWGGNEQFF
clone_size: once; v_call: TRBV4-1; j_call: TRBJ2-4; d_call: NA; cdr3_nt: TGCGCCAGCAGACCACGGGGGGCGGCCAAAAACATTCAGTACTTC; cdr3_aa: CASRPRGAAKNIQYF
clone_size: NA; v_call: TRBV19; j_call: TRBJ1-4; d_call: NA; cdr3_nt: TGTGCCAGTAGTCCTCCGGGGGATCGAAATGAAAAACTGTTTTTT; cdr3_aa: CASSPPGDRNEKLFF
clone_size: NA; v_call: TRBV5-1; j_call: TRBJ2-7; d_call: TRBD2; cdr3_nt: TGCGCCAGCAGCTTTTCTGCTAGCGGAACCTCCTACGAGCAGTACTTC; cdr3_aa: CASSFSASGTSYEQYF
clone_size: NA; v_call: TRBV30; j_call: TRBJ1-4; d_call: NA; cdr3_nt: TGTGCCTGGAGTGTACTGAGGTCCGCCAAAGGTGAAAAACTGTTTTTT; cdr3_aa: CAWSVLRSAKGEKLFF
clone_size: NA; v_call: TRBV2; j_call: TRBJ2-3; d_call: NA; cdr3_nt: TGTGCCAGCAGTGAAATAAATACGCAGTATTTT; cdr3_aa: CASSEINTQYF
clone_size: NA; v_call: TRBV16; j_call: TRBJ1-5; d_call: NA; cdr3_nt: TGTGCCAGCAGCCAATCGGGCACTAGGAGCAATCAGCCCCAGCATTTT; cdr3_aa: CASSQSGTRSNQPQHF
clone_size: NA; v_call: TRBV11-2; j_call: TRBJ2-3; d_call: TRBD2; cdr3_nt: TGTGCCAGCAGCTTCGGACTAGCGGGAGTAGGAGGCACAGATACGCAGTATTTT; cdr3_aa: CASSFGLAGVGGTDTQYF
clone_size: few; v_call: TRBV5-1; j_call: TRBJ2-1; d_call: TRBD2; cdr3_nt: TGCGCCAGCAGCTTGGTTACTAGCGGGGGGGCCTATGAGCAGTTCTTC; cdr3_aa: CASSLVTSGGAYEQFF
clone_size: NA; v_call: TRBV6-6; j_call: TRBJ1-4; d_call: TRBD1; cdr3_nt: TGTGCCAGCAGTTCCAACCCAGGGGGGATCGGTGAAAAACTGTTTTTT; cdr3_aa: CASSSNPGGIGEKLFF
clone_size: NA; v_call: TRBV7-8; j_call: TRBJ2-7; d_call: NA; cdr3_nt: TGTGCCAGCAGCTACCCGACAGGCAGCTCCTACGAGCAGTACTTC; cdr3_aa: CASSYPTGSSYEQYF
clone_size: few; v_call: TRBV28; j_call: TRBJ2-1; d_call: NA; cdr3_nt: TGTGCCAGCAGCCTCGGGTGGAATGAGCAGTTCTTC; cdr3_aa: CASSLGWNEQFF
clone_size: NA; v_call: TRBV13; j_call: TRBJ2-1; d_call: TRBD1; cdr3_nt: TGTGCCAGCAGCTTCTCCGGGACAGGGGGTCACAATGAGCAGTTCTTC; cdr3_aa: CASSFSGTGGHNEQFF
clone_size: NA; v_call: TRBV9; j_call: TRBJ2-7; d_call: TRBD1; cdr3_nt: TGTGCCAGCAGCGTCGCGGGACAGGGCTACGAGCAGTACTTC; cdr3_aa: CASSVAGQGYEQYF
clone_size: once; v_call: TRBV28; j_call: TRBJ2-7; d_call: NA; cdr3_nt: TGTGCCAGCCGGGATGGTGGACGGGGGTATCAGCAGTACTTC; cdr3_aa: CASRDGGRGYQQYF
clone_size: once; v_call: TRBV9; j_call: TRBJ2-2; d_call: TRBD1; cdr3_nt: TGTGCCAGCAGCCCCGGGACAGGAAACACCGGGGAGCTGTTTTTT; cdr3_aa: CASSPGTGNTGELFF
clone_size: NA; v_call: TRBV10-2; j_call: TRBJ2-1; d_call: NA; cdr3_nt: TGCGCCAGCAGTGTATCAGTAAATGAGCAGTTCTTC; cdr3_aa: CASSVSVNEQFF
clone_size: few; v_call: TRBV2; j_call: TRBJ2-7; d_call: TRBD1; cdr3_nt: TGTGCCAGCCTCGCTGGGACAGGGGACTACGAGCAGTACTTC; cdr3_aa: CASLAGTGDYEQYF
clone_size: NA; v_call: TRBV5-8; j_call: TRBJ1-2; d_call: NA; cdr3_nt: TGTGCCAGAGCCAGGACAGACGTTTATGGCTACACCTTC; cdr3_aa: CARARTDVYGYTF
clone_size: few; v_call: TRBV11-3; j_call: TRBJ2-5; d_call: TRBD2; cdr3_nt: TGTGCCAGCAGCTTAAGCGGGGGCCTACTAGAGACCCAGTACTTC; cdr3_aa: CASSLSGGLLETQYF
clone_size: NA; v_call: TRBV18; j_call: TRBJ2-3; d_call: NA; cdr3_nt: TGTGCCAGCTCACCACTCCGGGACTTACCGTCAGATACGCAGTATTTT; cdr3_aa: CASSPLRDLPSDTQYF
clone_size: NA; v_call: TRBV6-5; j_call: TRBJ2-7; d_call: NA; cdr3_nt: TGTGCCAGCAGTTACTCCATGAACAACCCGACTTACGAGCAGTACTTC; cdr3_aa: CASSYSMNNPTYEQYF
clone_size: NA; v_call: TRBV29-1; j_call: TRBJ2-3; d_call: NA; cdr3_nt: TGCAGCGTTGGCGGGGGCCTAAGCACAGATACGCAGTATTTT; cdr3_aa: CSVGGGLSTDTQYF
clone_size: NA; v_call: TRBV27; j_call: TRBJ2-1; d_call: NA; cdr3_nt: TGTGCCAGCAGTTCCCTCGGGGGTGAGCAGTTCTTC; cdr3_aa: CASSSLGGEQFF
clone_size: NA; v_call: TRBV5-1; j_call: TRBJ2-1; d_call: TRBD2; cdr3_nt: TGCGCCAGCAGCTTGACGGGAGGAGCCTACAATGAGCAGTTCTTC; cdr3_aa: CASSLTGGAYNEQFF
clone_size: NA; v_call: TRBV2; j_call: TRBJ2-1; d_call: TRBD2; cdr3_nt: TGTGCCAGCCAGGGGGGACTAGCGGGTAATGAGCAGTTCTTC; cdr3_aa: CASQGGLAGNEQFF
clone_size: NA; v_call: TRBV11-2; j_call: TRBJ2-5; d_call: NA; cdr3_nt: TGTGCCAGCAGCTTTGGGCAAGGTATAGAGACCCAGTACTTC; cdr3_aa: CASSFGQGIETQYF